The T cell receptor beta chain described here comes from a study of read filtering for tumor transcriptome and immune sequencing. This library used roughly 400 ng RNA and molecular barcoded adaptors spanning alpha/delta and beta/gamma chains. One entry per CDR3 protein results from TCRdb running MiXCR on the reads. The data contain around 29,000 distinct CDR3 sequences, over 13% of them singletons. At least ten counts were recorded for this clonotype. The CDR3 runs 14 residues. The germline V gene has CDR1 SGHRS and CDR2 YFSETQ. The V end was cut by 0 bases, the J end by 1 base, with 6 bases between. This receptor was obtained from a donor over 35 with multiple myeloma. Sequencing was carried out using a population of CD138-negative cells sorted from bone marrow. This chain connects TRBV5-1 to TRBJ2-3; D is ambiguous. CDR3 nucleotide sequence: TGCGCCAGCAGCTTGGGGTCCGGCACAGATACGCAGTATTTT. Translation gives CASSLGSGTDTQYF. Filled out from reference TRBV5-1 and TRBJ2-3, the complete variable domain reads KAGVTQTPRYLIKTRGQQVTLSCSPISGHRSVSWYQQTPGQGLQFLFEYFSETQRNKGNFPGRFSGRQFSNSRSEMNVSTLELGDSALYLCASSLGSGTDTQYFGPGTRLTVL.